The entry below describes one T cell receptor beta chain. Which antigen it targets is not known. No much larger clone exists at a distance of one base, and base qualities are not known. Taken with the paper, the label for time point translates to: about 28 days (+/-7) after the second vaccine dose. AZD1222 recipients given second doses at about 4 weeks or at about 12 weeks were pooled, since spike-specific TCR depth and breadth were not found to differ between the two schedules. The vaccinee samples were drawn from two UK trials, COV001 and COV002, one of which was a single-blind randomized controlled phase 2/3 trial testing AZD1222 (ChAdOx1 nCoV-19) in healthy adults. For TCRbeta chain sequencing, PBMC samples from trial participants were taken at day 0 and at day 28 after the second dose. The CDR3 regions of human TCRbeta chains were subjected to immunosequencing. The published analysis was carried out like this. TCRs in the repertoires were matched against a reference library of SARS-CoV-2-specific TCRs that had been generated with the MIRA antigen-specificity platform. Breadth meant the fraction of unique TCRs that were SARS-CoV-2-associated, whereas depth meant the fraction of total T cells that were SARS-CoV-2-associated. Using the MIRA data, each spike-specific TCR was assigned both to the spike region to which the TCR was reactive and to a CD4 or CD8 class. Log10-transformed breadth and depth values were compared by one-way ANOVA with Sidak's multiple comparisons tests. Drawn from immuneACCESS, this table holds only the in-frame rearrangements with V and J called that TCRdb kept. Clones are partly lost; checked studies trace under half to an unresolved V gene and leave the rest unexplained. V and J calls and clone size come straight from that table; D and trimming were deduced from the DNA. This sample has roughly 70,000 clones in its table, and about 91% of those were observed once. The leading ten clones occupy about 9% of the sample.

Spanning cysteine to phenylalanine, the CDR3 consists of 14 amino acids. Only the CDR3 region is kept as DNA, spanning 42 bases read in frame from base 1. The germline V gene supplies CDR1 KGHSH and CDR2 LQKENI. Trimming accounts for 3 bases at V and 5 bases at J, while the number of junction bases matched to no gene is 6. This sample was included in a study of T cell responses to AZD1222 COVID-19 vaccine (dated by TCRdb to 2020 to 2023). Turning to the overall study: TCR sequencing was performed for 230 to 250 trial participants, of whom around 200 were given two doses of AZD1222 and around 25 were given two doses of MenACWY control vaccine. Trial participants were enrolled by age into 18-55, 56-69 and 70-plus year subgroups, with roughly 160, 29 and 62 TCR-sequenced participants respectively.

Results the study describes overall, beyond this receptor: Because no samples from the day 14 peak response were available, repertoires could be characterized only after the peak T cell response. Nearly half of unique spike-specific TCRs reportedly recognized epitopes outside regions mutated in the B.1.351 and B.1.1.7 variants. In the small 56-69-year group, the increase in depth fell short of significance, most likely because of low power. Spike-specific TCR breadth and depth rose significantly after two AZD1222 doses compared with day 0 and with MenACWY recipients. Participants were mostly white British and included more females than males, and it was suggested by the authors that clonal diversity may have been underestimated. Only five or six AZD1222 recipients were SARS-CoV-2 seropositive at baseline, limiting conclusions about previously exposed vaccinees. CD4 TCRs associated with the vaccine covered the entire spike protein, and the dominant responses were in regions 160-218 and 743-854.

The starting material was peripheral blood, obtained 28 days after the second AZD1222 dose. The rearrangement combines TRBV18 with TRBJ2-7, with 8 middle bases fitting TRBD1. This TCR came from an adult who received the AZD1222 COVID-19 vaccine. The CDR3 protein sequence reads: CASSPYRGADEQYF. The DNA reads as follows: TGTGCCAGCTCACCTTACAGGGGGGCAGACGAGCAGTACTTC.